This T cell receptor (beta chain) was documented in a study of vaccination effects on CD4 cells after COVID-19. Comments on this clone: The antigen remains undetermined.

The CDR3 is made up of 18 amino acids. The V gene end was trimmed by 7 bases and the J gene end by 0 bases; junction bases not matched to a gene: 15. Germline values: CDR1 ENHRY, CDR2 SYGVKD. General observations from the study: Convalescent patients were scarce in the study, and it lacked early post-infection timepoints.

Peptide-pool stimulation followed by sequencing identified expanded antigen-specific CD4+ clonotypes in the ViraFEST assay. Around day 10 of culture, CD4+ T cells were separated out. Two doses of either BNT162b2 or mRNA-1273 were given to each participant. Assay: immunoSEQ multiplex PCR; the TCRdb copy retains only in-frame clones and omits some. The table includes 30,000 to 40,000 clones, around 70% detected once. The origin of this receptor is a human donor who received a COVID-19 vaccine. The chain recombines TRBV10-3 with TRBJ2-5, with TRBD2 matching over 9 bases. The specimen was CD4+ T cells from PBMCs cultured with HCoV-229E spike peptides, collected after COVID-19 vaccination. CDR3 residues: CAITLLLLSGGNQETQYF. As DNA, the CDR3 is TGTGCCATCACCCTTCTCCTGCTTAGCGGGGGAAACCAAGAGACCCAGTACTTC.